The present T cell receptor beta chain was sequenced within a study of cytomegalovirus exposure and HLA in healthy donors. Study findings and constraints: Reports described diagnosis of cytomegalovirus status by the classifier as highly specific and sensitive. Presence/absence analysis assumed near-uniform sequencing depth across donors.

Turning to this clone: The antigen is not known.

The V end lost 1 base, the J end lost 1 base, and 10 bases lay between the germline ends. This CDR3 has 15 residues. Germline lookup yields CDR1 KGHSH and CDR2 LQKENI. In the PCR, 60 Vbeta and 13 Jbeta primers were used. Sequencing used immunoSEQ multiplex PCR; TCRdb keeps in-frame clones, though not all of them. Seen here are under 250,000 clones, approximately 82% observed once, and the top ten hold 9.5% to 13%. The TCR sequence derives from a woman aged 45 to 65 in good health and CMV-seropositive. This chain joins TRBV18 and TRBJ1-1; TRBD1 might be the D (5 bases). The sequencing input was PBMCs. The CDR3 region has the DNA TGTGCCAGCTCACCACGACAGCGTCAGAACACTGAAGCTTTCTTT. Translating gives CASSPRQRQNTEAFF. Combining the CDR3 with reference TRBV18 and TRBJ1-1 gives the whole variable domain NAGVMQNPRHLVRRRGQEARLRCSPMKGHSHVYWYRQLPEEGLKFMVYLQKENIIDESGMPKERFSAEFPKEGPSILRIQQVVRGDSAAYFCASSPRQRQNTEAFFGQGTRLTVV.